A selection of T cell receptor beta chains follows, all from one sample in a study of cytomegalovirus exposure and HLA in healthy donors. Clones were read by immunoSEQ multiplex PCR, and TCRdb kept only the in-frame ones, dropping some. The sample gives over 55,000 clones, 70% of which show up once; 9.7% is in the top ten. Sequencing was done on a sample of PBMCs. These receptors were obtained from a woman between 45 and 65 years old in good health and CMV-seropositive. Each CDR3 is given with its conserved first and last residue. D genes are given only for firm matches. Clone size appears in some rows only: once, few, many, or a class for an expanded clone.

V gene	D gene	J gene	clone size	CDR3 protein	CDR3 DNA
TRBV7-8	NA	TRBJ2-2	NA	CASSLDGGANTGELFF	TGTGCCAGCAGCTTAGACGGCGGAGCGAACACCGGGGAGCTGTTTTTT
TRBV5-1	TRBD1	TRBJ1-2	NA	CASSIDWSTGQVLGYTF	TGCGCCAGCAGCATTGATTGGTCGACAGGGCAGGTACTTGGCTACACCTTC
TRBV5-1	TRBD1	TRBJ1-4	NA	CASSLDRGREKLFF	TGCGCCAGCAGCTTGGACAGGGGTAGGGAAAAACTGTTTTTT
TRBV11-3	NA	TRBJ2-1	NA	CASSPNRNEQFF	TGTGCCAGCAGCCCTAACCGGAATGAGCAGTTCTTC
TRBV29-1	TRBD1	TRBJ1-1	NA	CSVVDRVVGTEAFF	TGCAGCGTTGTAGACAGGGTGGTCGGCACTGAAGCTTTCTTT
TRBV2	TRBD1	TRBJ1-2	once	CASSRGQANYGYTF	TGTGCCAGCAGTAGGGGACAGGCAAACTATGGCTACACCTTC
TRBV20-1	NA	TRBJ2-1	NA	CSAITGYEQFF	TGCAGTGCTATCACAGGGTATGAGCAGTTCTTC
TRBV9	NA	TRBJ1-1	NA	CASSVAPRNTEAFF	TGTGCCAGCAGCGTAGCACCGCGGAACACTGAAGCTTTCTTT
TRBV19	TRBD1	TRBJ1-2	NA	CASSTDRHLTF	TGTGCCAGTAGTACGGACAGGCATCTCACCTTC
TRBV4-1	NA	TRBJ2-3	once	CASSLSLGDTDTQYF	TGCGCCAGCAGCCTGTCCCTCGGGGACACAGATACGCAGTATTTT
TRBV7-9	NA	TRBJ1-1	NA	CASSPGHMNTEAFF	TGTGCCAGCAGCCCGGGACACATGAACACTGAAGCTTTCTTT
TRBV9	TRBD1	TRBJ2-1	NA	CASSTATGVANEQFF	TGTGCCAGCAGCACTGCGACAGGGGTTGCCAATGAGCAGTTCTTC
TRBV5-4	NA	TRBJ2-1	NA	CASSLEGGGAYNEQFF	TGTGCCAGCAGCTTAGAAGGGGGTGGGGCATACAATGAGCAGTTCTTC
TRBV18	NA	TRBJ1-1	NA	CASSPPSQRTEAFF	TGTGCCAGCTCACCACCGTCGCAGCGGACTGAAGCTTTCTTT
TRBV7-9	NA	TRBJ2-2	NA	CASSLAGGLDTGELFF	TGTGCCAGCAGCTTAGCGGGGGGGCTCGACACCGGGGAGCTGTTTTTT
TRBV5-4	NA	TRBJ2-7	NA	CASSFGLRPYEQYF	TGTGCCAGCAGCTTTGGGCTCCGACCCTACGAGCAGTACTTC
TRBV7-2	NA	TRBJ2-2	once	CASSLASSSNTGELFF	TGTGCCAGCAGCTTAGCGTCTAGCTCTAACACCGGGGAGCTGTTTTTT
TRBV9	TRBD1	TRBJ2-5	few	CASSVALQGATQETQYF	TGTGCCAGCAGCGTAGCCCTCCAGGGGGCGACCCAAGAGACCCAGTACTTC
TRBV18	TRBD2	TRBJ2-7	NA	CASSPTLAGLYEQYF	TGTGCCAGCTCACCAACATTAGCGGGGCTTTACGAGCAGTACTTC
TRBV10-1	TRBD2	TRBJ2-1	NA	CASRREREGPEGEQFF	TGCGCCAGCAGGAGGGAGCGGGAGGGCCCCGAAGGGGAGCAGTTCTTC
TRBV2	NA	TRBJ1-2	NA	CASSDREGSDYGYTF	TGTGCCAGCAGTGACCGGGAGGGGTCGGACTATGGCTACACCTTC
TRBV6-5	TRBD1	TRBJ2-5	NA	CASRQGVEETQYF	TGTGCCAGCAGACAGGGGGTGGAAGAGACCCAGTACTTC
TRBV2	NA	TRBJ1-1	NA	CASAGEYTEAFF	TGTGCCAGCGCAGGGGAGTACACTGAAGCTTTCTTT
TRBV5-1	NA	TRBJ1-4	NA	CASSSDSTNEKLFF	TGCGCCAGCAGCTCCGACTCAACTAATGAAAAACTGTTTTTT
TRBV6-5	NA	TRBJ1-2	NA	CASSSDSIYNYGYTF	TGTGCCAGCAGTTCGGACAGCATCTATAACTATGGCTACACCTTC
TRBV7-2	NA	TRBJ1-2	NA	CASSLRRGDGYTF	TGTGCCAGCAGCCTTCGGCGGGGGGATGGCTACACCTTC
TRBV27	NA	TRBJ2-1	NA	CASSLYNEQFF	TGTGCCAGCAGTCTTTACAATGAGCAGTTCTTC
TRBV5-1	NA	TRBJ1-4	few	CASSPGQYANEKLFF	TGCGCCAGCAGCCCCGGACAGTATGCTAATGAAAAACTGTTTTTT
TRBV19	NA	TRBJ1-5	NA	CASSIIEGVSNQPQHF	TGTGCCAGTAGTATCATAGAGGGAGTTAGCAATCAGCCCCAGCATTTT
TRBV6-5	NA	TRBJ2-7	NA	CASSYGQGTSEQYF	TGTGCCAGCAGTTACGGGCAGGGAACTTCCGAGCAGTACTTC
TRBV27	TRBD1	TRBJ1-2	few	CASSPPGQNYGYTF	TGTGCCAGCAGTCCCCCGGGACAGAACTATGGCTACACCTTC
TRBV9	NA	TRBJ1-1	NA	CASSDFGTEAFF	TGTGCCAGCAGTGACTTTGGAACTGAAGCTTTCTTT
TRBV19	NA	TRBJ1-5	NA	CASSIGEEQPQHF	TGTGCCAGTAGCATAGGGGAGGAGCAGCCCCAGCATTTT
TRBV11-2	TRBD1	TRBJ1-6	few	CASSFDPDRFNSPLHF	TGTGCCAGCAGCTTCGACCCGGACAGGTTTAATTCACCCCTCCACTTT
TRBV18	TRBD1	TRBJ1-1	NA	CASSLVGLGGAGTEAFF	TGTGCCAGCTCACTAGTCGGGTTAGGGGGCGCGGGCACTGAAGCTTTCTTT
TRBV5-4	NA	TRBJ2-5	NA	CASTGPGAEETQYF	TGTGCCAGCACCGGCCCAGGGGCTGAAGAGACCCAGTACTTC
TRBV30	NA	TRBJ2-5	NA	CAWSVRARGIQETQYF	TGTGCCTGGAGTGTACGGGCAAGGGGCATCCAAGAGACCCAGTACTTC
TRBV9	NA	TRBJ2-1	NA	CASSVVGVPYNEQFF	TGTGCCAGCAGCGTAGTAGGGGTTCCATACAATGAGCAGTTCTTC
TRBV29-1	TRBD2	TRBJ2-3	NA	CSVEPTTGLAEQSTDTQYF	TGCAGCGTTGAACCCACAACCGGACTAGCGGAGCAAAGCACAGATACGCAGTATTTT
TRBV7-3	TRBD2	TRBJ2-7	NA	CASSSSSGSIHEQYF	TGTGCCAGCAGCTCCTCTAGCGGGAGTATCCACGAGCAGTACTTC
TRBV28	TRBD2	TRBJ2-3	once	CASSLLAGGADTQYF	TGTGCCAGCAGTTTACTAGCGGGAGGGGCAGATACGCAGTATTTT
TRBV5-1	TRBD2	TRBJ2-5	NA	CASAGEGRETQYF	TGCGCCAGCGCCGGGGAGGGGAGGGAGACCCAGTACTTC
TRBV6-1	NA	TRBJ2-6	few	CASRQGAGANVLTF	TGTGCCAGCAGACAGGGCGCTGGGGCCAACGTCCTGACTTTC
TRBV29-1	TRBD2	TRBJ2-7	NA	CSVARPSGTHEQYF	TGCAGCGTGGCCCGCCCTAGCGGGACCCACGAGCAGTACTTC
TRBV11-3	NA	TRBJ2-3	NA	CASSTPGKAQYF	TGTGCCAGCAGTACTCCGGGGAAAGCGCAGTATTTT
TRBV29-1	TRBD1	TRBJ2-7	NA	CSVRTGEDEQYF	TGCAGCGTCCGGACAGGGGAGGACGAGCAGTACTTC